Shown below are 21 T cell receptor beta chains from a single sample sequenced in a study of regulatory T cells in long-lasting Graves disease. Stated time point: newly diagnosed GD, antithyroid drugs for less than 3 months. Extracted RNA from PBMCs served as the source of the TCR library. Construction of the TCR beta libraries employed iRepertoire HTBI primers in conjunction with Arm-PCR of CDR3 regions. TCRdb analysed the multiplex PCR reads with MiXCR anew, one entry per CDR3 protein. The table records approximately 390,000 distinct CDR3 sequences, around 15% of them present only once. These data were also filed under a second study, of T cells in Graves' hyperthyroidism and ophthalmopathy.

Here the sequenced sample was peripheral blood mononuclear cells (PBMCs), taken at new diagnosis, from a patient treated with antithyroid drugs. These TCRs come from a woman aged 18 to 35 with Graves disease.

This clonotype was picked up many times. This sequence joins TRBV11-1 and TRBJ2-1; a possible D gene is TRBD2 (6 bases). CDR1 and CDR2 from the germline V gene are SGHAT and FQDESV (reference sequence). V gave up 0 bases and J gave up 4 bases, with 10 bases separating them. This CDR3 has 15 amino acids. The CDR3 reads CASSLAGSQYNEQFF. Written as DNA, the CDR3 is TGTGCCAGCAGCTTAGCCGGGAGTCAGTACAATGAGCAGTTCTTC.

This clonotype was observed at least ten times. The J gene is TRBJ2-7, the V gene TRBV6-1, with D uncertain. This CDR3 comprises 11 residues. Germline CDR1 MNHNS, CDR2 SASEGT. The ends were cut back, 8 bases at V and 2 bases at J, with 7 bases in the middle. The CDR3 bases are TGTGCCAGCCGACACACCTACGAGCAGTACTTC. This translates into CASRHTYEQYF.

The DNA of the CDR3 is TGCAGCGTAGTCGGGACAGAACTCTCCTACGAGCAGTACTTC. Its translation is CSVVGTELSYEQYF. This sequence joins TRBV29-1 and TRBJ2-3, with 7 bases identical to TRBD1. The J call may be in error: the DNA end matches TRBJ2-7 better. Germline lookup yields CDR1 SQVTM and CDR2 ANQGSEA. CDR3 length equals 14 residues.

The table lists this clonotype with many counts. This sequence joins TRBV6-1 and TRBJ2-2, with 8 nucleotides matching TRBD2. This CDR3 contains 14 residues. Germline V gene sequence: CDR1 MNHNS, CDR2 SASEGT. The J segment lost 0 bases and the V segment lost 10 bases, leaving 4 bases of the junction unmatched. The CDR3 DNA reads TGTGCCATTCGGCGGGGGGCGAACACCGGGGAGCTGTTTTTT. This encodes CAIRRGANTGELFF.

The sample holds a few counts of this clonotype. This may arise from a read error, as a much more abundant clone is one base away. The missing conserved phenylalanine or tryptophan at the end of this CDR3 makes a read error likely. The rearrangement links TRBV11-2 to TRBJ1-1, with D tentatively TRBD1 (5 bases). Germline loops: CDR1 SGHAT, CDR2 FQNNGV. Trimming left V 5 bases short and J 8 bases short, with 18 bases between. The CDR3 spans 14 residues. The CDR3 sequence is CASSRTPGGPEAFS. CDR3 bases: TGTGCCAGCAGCCGAACCCCGGGGGGTCCCGAAGCTTTCTCT.

This clonotype was counted ten times or more. The V and J genes are TRBV18 and TRBJ1-1, with a possible D match to TRBD1 (6 bases). The CDR3 is made up of 13 amino acids. The germline CDR1 and CDR2 sequences are KGHSH and LQKENI. Trimming stripped 8 bases from V and 0 bases from J, with 10 bases between. CDR3 loop: CASLRGMNTEAFF. The CDR3 DNA sequence: TGTGCCAGCCTGAGGGGGATGAACACTGAAGCTTTCTTT.

The V and J genes are TRBV7-9 and TRBJ2-7; D uncertain. Looked up from germline, CDR1 is SEHNR and CDR2 is FQNEAQ (reference sequence). The ends were cut back, 2 bases at V and 5 bases at J, with 19 bases in the middle. This CDR3 contains 16 residues. CDR3 region: CASSLPLGRLKDEQYF. As DNA, the CDR3 is TGTGCCAGCAGCTTACCGCTGGGCAGACTCAAGGACGAGCAGTACTTC.

Many counts were recorded for this clonotype. The J gene is TRBJ2-5, the V gene TRBV10-3; D not resolved. V lost 4 bases and J 0 bases, leaving 6 bases between the germline ends. This CDR3 has 13 amino acids. The germline CDR1 and CDR2 sequences are ENHRY and SYGVKD. The CDR3 sequence is CAISGGNQETQYF. The CDR3 nucleotides read TGTGCCATCAGTGGTGGGAACCAAGAGACCCAGTACTTC.

The chain joins TRBV27 to TRBJ1-1; 7 bases line up with TRBD1. The CDR3 is made up of 14 amino acids. Germline V gene sequence: CDR1 MNHEY, CDR2 SMNVEV (reference sequence). After removal of 0 bases from V and 7 bases from J, the junction contained 5 bases not matched to a gene. The CDR3 sequence is CASSLSIPGGEAFF. DNA for the CDR3: TGTGCCAGCAGTTTATCGATTCCAGGGGGTGAAGCTTTCTTT.

This clonotype was recorded a few times. This chain joins TRBV7-2 and TRBJ1-5; D is ambiguous. The length of the CDR3 is 13 residues. The germline V gene encodes CDR1 SGHTA and CDR2 FQGNSA. The ends were cut back, 3 bases at V and 6 bases at J, with 9 bases in the middle. The CDR3 coding sequence is TGTGCCAGCAGCTTTAGTGACCTTCAGCCCCAGCATTTT. The encoded protein is CASSFSDLQPQHF.

Many counts were recorded for this clonotype. The V and J genes are TRBV5-1 and TRBJ2-6; no clear D gene. Trimming took off 9 bases at V and 2 bases at J, with 12 bases between the two ends. CDR3 length: 14 residues. Germline CDR1 and CDR2: SGHRS and YFSETQ. The CDR3 sequence: CATRVSAGANVLTF. The CDR3 nucleotides read TGCGCCACCCGCGTGAGTGCTGGGGCCAACGTCCTGACTTTC.

In its sample, this clonotype was seen many times. The chain uses TRBV2 and TRBJ2-5; 11 nucleotides line up with TRBD2. Germline V gene lookup returns CDR1 SNHLY and CDR2 FYNNEI. After removal of 2 bases from V and 3 bases from J, the junction contained 14 bases not matched to a gene. The CDR3 has 19 residues. The CDR3: CASSEQPGLAVDRKETQYF. The CDR3 coding sequence is TGTGCCAGCAGTGAACAACCGGGACTAGCGGTAGATAGAAAAGAGACCCAGTACTTC.

At least ten counts were recorded for this clonotype. The gene calls are TRBV7-8 and TRBJ2-3, with 11 bases that match TRBD1. The CDR3 covers 17 residues. V lost 3 bases to trimming and J lost 6 bases; unmatched junction nucleotides: 11. Germline V CDR1 and CDR2: SGHVS, FQNEAQ. CDR3 bases: TGTGCCAGCAGCTTCCTTGGACAGGGGGCGCAGGTGGATACGCAGTATTTT. Translation gives CASSFLGQGAQVDTQYF.

This clonotype was seen many times. The genes are TRBV30 and TRBJ2-7; 9 positions match TRBD2. From germline, CDR1 is GTSNPN and CDR2 SVGIG (reference sequence). J lost 8 bases, V lost 2 bases, and 10 bases had no gene match. The length of the CDR3 is 14 residues. The CDR3 sequence is CAWSIPGLAQKQYF. The CDR3 region has the DNA TGTGCCTGGAGTATTCCGGGACTAGCTCAGAAGCAGTACTTC.

This clonotype was counted ten times or more. J is TRBJ2-2 and V is TRBV5-1; 9 positions agree with TRBD1. From germline, CDR1 is SGHRS and CDR2 YFSETQ. CDR3 size: 17 residues. J was trimmed by 5 bases and V by 9 bases; bases with no gene match: 17. The chain's CDR3 is CATTIDRGYSDTGELFF. The CDR3 bases are TGCGCCACCACTATTGACAGGGGGTATTCTGATACCGGGGAGCTGTTTTTT. Filled out from reference TRBV5-1 and TRBJ2-2, the complete variable domain reads KAGVTQTPRYLIKTRGQQVTLSCSPISGHRSVSWYQQTPGQGLQFLFEYFSETQRNKGNFPGRFSGRQFSNSRSEMNVSTLELGDSALYLCATTIDRGYSDTGELFFGEGSRLTVL.

This clonotype has at least ten counts. The V call is TRBV5-1, the J call TRBJ2-7, with a tentative D call TRBD2 (6 bases). V lost 0 bases to trimming and J lost 7 bases, with 11 bases between them. CDR1 and CDR2 from the germline V gene are SGHRS and YFSETQ. The CDR3 contains 13 residues. The CDR3 sequence is CASSLVGGWEQYF. In DNA, the CDR3 is TGCGCCAGCAGCTTGGTGGGGGGATGGGAGCAGTACTTC.

This clonotype was picked up one time. The rearrangement links TRBV20-1 to TRBJ1-3; D not resolved. The CDR3 has 12 amino acids. Germline CDR1 and CDR2: DFQATT and SNEGSKA (reference sequence). V lost 0 bases, J lost 4 bases, and 4 bases lay in between. The CDR3 nucleotides read TGCAGTGCTAGAGATCCAGGAAACACCATATATTTT. Translated, it gives CSARDPGNTIYF.

This clonotype was counted at least ten times. J is TRBJ2-1 and V is TRBV27; the match to TRBD1 covers 9 bases. There are 15 residues in the CDR3. Germline V lookup: CDR1 MNHEY, CDR2 SMNVEV (reference sequence). Unmatched junction bases numbered 6, after V lost 2 bases and J lost 7 bases. The chain's CDR3 is CASSLTGGARNEQFF. CDR3 nucleotide sequence: TGTGCCAGCAGTTTAACAGGGGGCGCACGGAATGAGCAGTTCTTC.

This clonotype appeared many times. This chain uses TRBV3-1 with TRBJ2-7, with 10 positions matching TRBD2. This CDR3 comprises 14 residues. CDR1 is LGHDT, CDR2 YNNKEL, per germline (reference sequence). V trimming: 8 bases; J trimming: 3 bases; junction bases outside the gene matches: 7. The CDR3: CASGRSGRVYEQYF. As DNA, the CDR3 is TGTGCCAGCGGCCGGAGCGGGAGGGTCTACGAGCAGTACTTC.

There are many counts of this clonotype. The chain carries TRBV11-2 and TRBJ2-7; no firm D call. The germline V and J ends were trimmed by 6 bases and 0 bases, with 6 bases remaining between them. This CDR3 contains 12 residues. Germline values: CDR1 SGHAT, CDR2 FQNNGV. The CDR3 region is CASSHTSYEQYF. Here the CDR3 DNA reads TGTGCCAGCAGTCACACCTCCTACGAGCAGTACTTC.

The V and J genes are TRBV11-2 and TRBJ2-3; 8 bases fit TRBD1. This CDR3 comprises 17 residues. Trimming cost V 4 bases and J 7 bases; bases outside gene matches: 16. The germline CDR1 and CDR2 sequences are SGHAT and FQNNGV. The CDR3 DNA sequence: TGTGCCAGCAGCTCTCGACTCGAGACAGGGGTACTAAATACGCAGTATTTT. Protein product: CASSSRLETGVLNTQYF.